These 20 T cell receptor beta chains originate from one sample sequenced in a study of T cells after yellow fever vaccination. MiXCR, run by TCRdb on the 5' RACE reads, gives a single entry per CDR3 protein. The table shows roughly 170,000 distinct CDR3 sequences, with roughly a tenth occurring only once. Source: CD8+ T cells sorted from PBMCs, taken 45 days after the yellow fever booster vaccination. The receptors stem from a man in his late teens or twenties who received the YFV17D yellow fever vaccine.

This chain joins TRBV10-3 and TRBJ2-7, with a tentative D call TRBD1 (5 bases). Per germline, CDR1 ENHRY and CDR2 SYGVKD. Trimming removed 2 bases at V and 2 bases at J, with 13 bases between. The CDR3 has 15 residues. CDR3 bases: TGTGCCATCAGTGAGCCCGACAGCCCAGCCTACGAGCAGTACTTC. It specifies CAISEPDSPAYEQYF.

This clonotype was counted only a few times. This chain uses TRBV5-1 with TRBJ1-1, with a tentative D call TRBD1 (5 bases). The CDR3 contains 14 residues. CDR1 SGHRS and CDR2 YFSETQ come from the germline V gene. The germline V and J ends were trimmed by 4 bases and 1 base, with 11 bases remaining between them. The CDR3 nucleotides read TGCGCCAGCAGCCGATACGGGGCGAACACTGAAGCTTTCTTT. As protein: CASSRYGANTEAFF. Full variable domain (missing parts from reference TRBV5-1 and TRBJ1-1): KAGVTQTPRYLIKTRGQQVTLSCSPISGHRSVSWYQQTPGQGLQFLFEYFSETQRNKGNFPGRFSGRQFSNSRSEMNVSTLELGDSALYLCASSRYGANTEAFFGQGTRLTVV.

The chain has TRBV7-9 and TRBJ2-2; the match to TRBD2 covers 7 bases. Germline V gene sequence: CDR1 SEHNR, CDR2 FQNEAQ (reference sequence). With 4 bases clipped from V and 6 bases from J, the junction kept 5 bases outside the gene matches. CDR3 length: 14 amino acids. The CDR3 protein is CASSSTGRSGELFF. The CDR3 DNA reads TGTGCCAGCAGCTCTACCGGGAGGTCCGGGGAGCTGTTTTTT.

The chain joins TRBV4-1 to TRBJ2-5, with 11 bases aligning to TRBD2. The CDR3 covers 17 residues. Looked up from germline, CDR1 is MGHRA and CDR2 is YSYEKL. Unmatched junction bases numbered 13, after V lost 3 bases and J lost 7 bases. CDR3 bases: TGCGCCAGCAGCCAGGTCCCCGGGACTAGCGGTTTGGGGACCCAGTACTTC. This translates into CASSQVPGTSGLGTQYF.

The CDR3 loop is CASSHSPGTNTEAFF. DNA of the CDR3: TGTGCCAGCAGCCACTCACCCGGGACGAACACTGAAGCTTTCTTT. V usage is TRBV7-8 and J usage is TRBJ1-1; a possible D gene is TRBD1 (5 bases). V was pared by 5 bases and J by 1 base, with 14 bases between. The CDR3 sequence is 15 residues long. The V gene's germline CDR1 is SGHVS and CDR2 FQNEAQ.

The rearrangement joins TRBV6-5 to TRBJ1-1; a possible D gene is TRBD1 (5 bases). CDR1 and CDR2 (germline): MNHEY, SVGAGI. V lost 5 bases and J lost 2, with 15 bases in between. CDR3 length: 15 residues. The CDR3 bases are TGTGCCAGCAGTGAACCGGCGGGACGAAACACTGAAGCTTTCTTT. Translated, it gives CASSEPAGRNTEAFF.

This sequence joins TRBV4-3 and TRBJ2-7; possibly TRBD1 for D (5 bases). The CDR3 spans 13 residues. Trimming removed 3 bases at V and 7 bases at J, with 13 bases between. In germline, CDR1 is LGHNA, CDR2 YSLEER. The CDR3 DNA reads TGCGCCAGCAGCCACAGACATCCAGGGGAGCAGTACTTC. Translated: CASSHRHPGEQYF.

This chain connects TRBV9 to TRBJ1-6; 11 bases fit TRBD1. This CDR3 is built from 14 residues. Germline CDR1 reads SGDLS; CDR2 reads YYNGEE. V was pared by 0 bases and J by 10 bases, with 0 bases of the junction left unmatched. In nucleotides, the CDR3 is TGTGCCAGCAGCGTAGGGGACAGGGGGTCACCCCTCCACTTT. Translated, it gives CASSVGDRGSPLHF.

The table lists this clonotype with many counts. The V call is TRBV7-2, the J call TRBJ2-7, with D uncertain. The CDR3 sequence is 13 residues long. Trimming removed 1 base at V and 7 bases at J, with 11 bases between. The V gene's germline CDR1 is SGHTA and CDR2 FQGNSA. CDR3 coding DNA: TGTGCCAGCAGCTTAGTGGCAGGTCGTGAGCAGTACTTC. Its translation is CASSLVAGREQYF.

This clonotype was recorded a few times. The chain couples TRBV27 to TRBJ1-5; 7 bases are shared with TRBD1. The CDR3 is 17 amino acids. From germline, CDR1 is MNHEY and CDR2 SMNVEV (reference sequence). Trimming at V came to 5 bases and at J to 5 bases, leaving 15 bases not matched to a gene. CDR3 DNA: TGTGCCAGCAGTCCAAAACCTACGACAGGGCCTTATCAGCCCCAGCATTTT. It translates to CASSPKPTTGPYQPQHF.

The rearrangement uses TRBV7-9 and TRBJ2-2; 7 bases line up with TRBD1. The CDR3 loop spans 16 amino acids. V lost 4 bases to trimming and J lost 4 bases; unmatched junction nucleotides: 9. CDR1 and CDR2 (germline): SEHNR, FQNEAQ (reference sequence). The CDR3 reads CASSYLLGQATGELFF. CDR3 DNA: TGTGCCAGCAGCTACCTCCTTGGACAGGCCACCGGGGAGCTGTTTTTT.

The chain recombines TRBV4-1 with TRBJ2-1; TRBD1 matches 10 bases. Per germline, CDR1 MGHRA and CDR2 YSYEKL. V lost 3 bases, J lost 9 bases, and 8 bases stayed unmatched. This CDR3 has 15 amino acids. CDR3 nucleotides: TGCGCCAGCAGCCACCCGGGACAGGGGAGCGGTGAGCAGTTCTTC. Its translation is CASSHPGQGSGEQFF.

The rearrangement uses TRBV7-2 and TRBJ1-1, with D possibly being TRBD1 (5 bases). Germline V gene sequence: CDR1 SGHTA, CDR2 FQGNSA. This CDR3 is built from 14 residues. V gave up 5 bases and J gave up 4 bases, with 14 bases separating them. CDR3 DNA sequence: TGTGCCAGCAGCCCAGCGCCGGGGGGCACTGAAGCTTTCTTT. It yields the protein CASSPAPGGTEAFF.

V and J are TRBV6-6 and TRBJ1-5; no reliable D call. This CDR3 is built from 13 residues. V lost 6 bases and J lost 3, with 9 bases in between. Germline V gene data show CDR1 as MNHNY and CDR2 as SVGAGI (reference sequence). In DNA, the CDR3 is TGTGCCAGCAGCAGAATCTACAATCAGCCCCAGCATTTT. Translated, it gives CASSRIYNQPQHF.

This clonotype was found a few times. This chain uses TRBV9 with TRBJ2-7; D ambiguous. Germline CDR1 reads SGDLS; CDR2 reads YYNGEE. V gave up 3 bases and J gave up 6 bases, with 13 bases separating them. The CDR3 consists of 13 residues. The CDR3 DNA sequence: TGTGCCAGCAGCGCGCCATTACGGGCCGAGCAGTACTTC. Translating gives CASSAPLRAEQYF.

The chain has TRBV7-9 and TRBJ1-1; a possible D gene is TRBD1 (5 bases). CDR1 SEHNR and CDR2 FQNEAQ come from the germline V gene (reference sequence). Deletions cut 5 bases from V and 4 bases from J, with 20 bases between. The CDR3 contains 16 residues. CDR3 in DNA: TGTGCCAGCAGCCCTCCCCGGGGGTTGGATGCCACTGAAGCTTTCTTT. Its protein is CASSPPRGLDATEAFF.

This clonotype has just a few counts. V gene TRBV7-9 combines with J gene TRBJ2-4; the D gene is possibly TRBD2 (6 bases). This CDR3 comprises 16 residues. Trimming shortened V by 5 bases and J by 0 bases, and 14 bases separated the two germline ends. The germline CDR1 and CDR2 sequences are SEHNR and FQNEAQ (reference sequence). The CDR3 spells CASSPRAGIAKNIQYF. For the CDR3, the DNA is TGTGCCAGCAGCCCAAGGGCGGGGATAGCCAAAAACATTCAGTACTTC.

This clonotype was observed a few times. The chain employs TRBV4-3 and TRBJ1-1, with D uncertain. V lost 1 base and J lost 4, with 22 bases in between. Germline assignment: CDR1 LGHNA and CDR2 YSLEER. CDR3 size: 18 residues. CDR3 residues: CASSQGSLSNDRGTEAFF. DNA for the CDR3: TGCGCCAGCAGCCAAGGGTCTTTAAGTAATGACCGCGGCACTGAAGCTTTCTTT.

This clonotype was picked up a small number of times. The V and J genes are TRBV11-2 and TRBJ2-7; 7 bases are a match to TRBD1. The CDR3 length is 12 residues. The junction had 4 bases not matched to a gene; V was cut back by 5 bases and J by 6 bases. The germline V gene has CDR1 SGHAT and CDR2 FQNNGV. The chain's CDR3 is CASSPRDSEQYF. In DNA, the CDR3 is TGTGCCAGCAGCCCAAGGGACAGCGAGCAGTACTTC. The full variable domain, rest sourced from reference TRBV11-2 and TRBJ2-7, is EAGVAQSPRYKIIEKRQSVAFWCNPISGHATLYWYQQILGQGPKLLIQFQNNGVVDDSQLPKDRFSAERLKGVDSTLKIQPAKLEDSAVYLCASSPRDSEQYFGPGTRLTVT.

This clonotype appeared many times. This rearrangement joins TRBV12-3 or TRBV12-4 to TRBJ2-7; 8 positions agree with TRBD1. V was clipped by 4 bases and J by 0 bases; unmatched bases: 5. CDR3 length: 15 residues. CDR3 nucleotide sequence: TGTGCCAGCAGTTCGGACAGGGTGAGCTCCTACGAGCAGTACTTC. This gives the protein CASSSDRVSSYEQYF.